Following are 9 T cell receptor beta chains from one sample sequenced in a study of T-cell reconstitution after alpha-beta-depleted transplantation in children. This sample's TCRbeta library carried unique molecular identifier barcodes. One entry per CDR3 protein results from TCRdb running MiXCR on the PCR reads. The data show 300,000 or so distinct CDR3 sequences, roughly 9.5% seen once. The sample consisted of PBMCs from the stem cell graft donor, taken from the stem cell graft. The receptors stem from a human donor who donated a stem cell graft to a child with SCID.

The chain employs TRBV5-1 and TRBJ2-7, with D possibly being TRBD1 or TRBD2 (8 bases each). Trimming shortened V by 4 bases and J by 0 bases, and 17 bases separated the two germline ends. The CDR3 loop spans 16 amino acids. Germline values: CDR1 SGHRS, CDR2 YFSETQ. In DNA, the CDR3 is TGCGCCAGCAGCCCGGGGGGGACAGGATACTCCTACGAGCAGTACTTC. Its translation: CASSPGGTGYSYEQYF.

In its sample, this clonotype was seen many times. The V gene is TRBV7-7, the J gene TRBJ1-1; no clear D gene. Germline V lookup: CDR1 SSHAT, CDR2 FNYEAQ (reference sequence). The CDR3 extends over 9 amino acids. The CDR3 DNA reads TGTGCTACCGCGCCGGGGGCTTTCTTT. Its protein is CATAPGAFF. Full variable domain (outside the CDR3, taken from reference TRBV7-7 and TRBJ1-1): GAGVSQSPRYKVTKRGQDVTLRCDPISSHATLYWYQQALGQGPEFLTYFNYEAQPDKSGLPSDRFSAERPEGSISTLTIQRTEQRDSAMYRCATAPGAFFGQGTRLTVV.

This clonotype was recorded many times. V and J are TRBV20-1 and TRBJ2-1; D is ambiguous. CDR3 length equals 14 residues. V gave up 1 base and J gave up 0 bases, with 7 bases separating them. CDR1 DFQATT and CDR2 SNEGSKA come from the germline V gene (reference sequence). The CDR3 sequence: CSARVPASYNEQFF. CDR3 in DNA: TGCAGTGCTAGAGTGCCGGCCTCCTACAATGAGCAGTTCTTC.

This clonotype was detected only a few times. This chain joins TRBV29-1 and TRBJ2-1; D ambiguous. This CDR3 has 13 residues. The V gene lost 5 bases and the J gene lost 6 bases, with 14 bases spanning the gap. Germline-derived CDR1 and CDR2 are SQVTM and ANQGSEA. The CDR3, as DNA: TGCAGCGTTCCGCCTACCGACCGCAATGAGCAGTTCTTC. Amino acids: CSVPPTDRNEQFF.

This clonotype showed up just a few times. This chain links TRBV5-1 with TRBJ2-4; D is unclear. The germline V and J ends were trimmed by 0 bases and 8 bases, with 12 bases remaining between them. CDR3 length equals 14 residues. Germline loops: CDR1 SGHRS, CDR2 YFSETQ. The CDR3 is CASSLASRADIQYF. The CDR3 bases are TGCGCCAGCAGCTTGGCCTCACGGGCGGACATTCAGTACTTC.

The chain has TRBV5-1 and TRBJ2-3; D call uncertain. The length of the CDR3 is 16 residues. Looked up from germline, CDR1 is SGHRS and CDR2 is YFSETQ. Deletions cut 0 bases from V and 4 bases from J, with 15 bases between. CDR3 protein: CASSLEAIGLADTQYF. The CDR3 DNA is TGCGCCAGCAGCTTGGAGGCAATAGGCTTGGCAGATACGCAGTATTTT.

This clonotype showed up many times. The V gene is TRBV9, the J gene TRBJ2-3; the D call may be TRBD1 or TRBD2 (5 bases each). The CDR3 length is 15 residues. Trimming removed 3 bases from V and 6 bases from J, with 17 bases in between. Germline values: CDR1 SGDLS, CDR2 YYNGEE. CDR3 sequence: CASSAIRETLDTQYF. The DNA of the CDR3 is TGTGCCAGCAGCGCCATCAGGGAGACGTTGGATACGCAGTATTTT. The full variable domain, in which reference TRBV9 and TRBJ2-3 provide the parts outside the CDR3, is DSGVTQTPKHLITATGQRVTLRCSPRSGDLSVYWYQQSLDQGLQFLIQYYNGEERAKGNILERFSAQQFPDLHSELNLSSLELGDSALYFCASSAIRETLDTQYFGPGTRLTVL.

The rearrangement links TRBV20-1 to TRBJ2-1; D is possibly TRBD1 (5 bases). Trimming left V 0 bases short and J 0 bases short, with 12 bases between. The CDR3 is made up of 16 amino acids. Germline V lookup: CDR1 DFQATT, CDR2 SNEGSKA (reference sequence). The DNA of the CDR3 is TGCAGTGCTAGAGATCTCAGGGCCAGCTCCTACAATGAGCAGTTCTTC. Protein: CSARDLRASSYNEQFF.

For the CDR3, the DNA is TGTGCCAGCAGCTTGGTGTGGAACAGGTTCCCATATACGCAGTATTTT. This gives the protein CASSLVWNRFPYTQYF. The chain links TRBV5-5 to TRBJ2-3, with TRBD1 as a possible D gene (5 bases). The CDR3 extends over 16 amino acids. Germline V lookup: CDR1 SGHKS, CDR2 YYEKEE (reference sequence). Trimming cost V 0 bases and J 7 bases, with 18 bases left between them.